This T cell receptor beta chain emerged from a study of blood T cell repertoires in COVID-19. The overall study: Nucleic acid was either cDNA or gDNA, and it came from T cells, B-cell-depleted T cells, or PBMCs.

TCRdb's copy holds only in-frame clones and misses some; the assay was immunoSEQ multiplex PCR. The table records around 100,000 clones, almost 90% of them present only once. Germline CDR1 is SGHVS and CDR2 is FNYEAQ. The CDR3 covers 16 residues. V was shortened by 3 bases and J by 0 bases, with 9 bases between the two germline ends. This chain connects TRBV7-6 to TRBJ2-6; D gene unclear. This sequence originates from a human donor in a cohort sampled during active COVID-19. The sample was peripheral blood. The CDR3 sequence: CASSLTRASGANVLTF. In DNA form, the CDR3 reads TGTGCCAGCAGCTTGACAAGAGCCTCTGGGGCCAACGTCCTGACTTTC.